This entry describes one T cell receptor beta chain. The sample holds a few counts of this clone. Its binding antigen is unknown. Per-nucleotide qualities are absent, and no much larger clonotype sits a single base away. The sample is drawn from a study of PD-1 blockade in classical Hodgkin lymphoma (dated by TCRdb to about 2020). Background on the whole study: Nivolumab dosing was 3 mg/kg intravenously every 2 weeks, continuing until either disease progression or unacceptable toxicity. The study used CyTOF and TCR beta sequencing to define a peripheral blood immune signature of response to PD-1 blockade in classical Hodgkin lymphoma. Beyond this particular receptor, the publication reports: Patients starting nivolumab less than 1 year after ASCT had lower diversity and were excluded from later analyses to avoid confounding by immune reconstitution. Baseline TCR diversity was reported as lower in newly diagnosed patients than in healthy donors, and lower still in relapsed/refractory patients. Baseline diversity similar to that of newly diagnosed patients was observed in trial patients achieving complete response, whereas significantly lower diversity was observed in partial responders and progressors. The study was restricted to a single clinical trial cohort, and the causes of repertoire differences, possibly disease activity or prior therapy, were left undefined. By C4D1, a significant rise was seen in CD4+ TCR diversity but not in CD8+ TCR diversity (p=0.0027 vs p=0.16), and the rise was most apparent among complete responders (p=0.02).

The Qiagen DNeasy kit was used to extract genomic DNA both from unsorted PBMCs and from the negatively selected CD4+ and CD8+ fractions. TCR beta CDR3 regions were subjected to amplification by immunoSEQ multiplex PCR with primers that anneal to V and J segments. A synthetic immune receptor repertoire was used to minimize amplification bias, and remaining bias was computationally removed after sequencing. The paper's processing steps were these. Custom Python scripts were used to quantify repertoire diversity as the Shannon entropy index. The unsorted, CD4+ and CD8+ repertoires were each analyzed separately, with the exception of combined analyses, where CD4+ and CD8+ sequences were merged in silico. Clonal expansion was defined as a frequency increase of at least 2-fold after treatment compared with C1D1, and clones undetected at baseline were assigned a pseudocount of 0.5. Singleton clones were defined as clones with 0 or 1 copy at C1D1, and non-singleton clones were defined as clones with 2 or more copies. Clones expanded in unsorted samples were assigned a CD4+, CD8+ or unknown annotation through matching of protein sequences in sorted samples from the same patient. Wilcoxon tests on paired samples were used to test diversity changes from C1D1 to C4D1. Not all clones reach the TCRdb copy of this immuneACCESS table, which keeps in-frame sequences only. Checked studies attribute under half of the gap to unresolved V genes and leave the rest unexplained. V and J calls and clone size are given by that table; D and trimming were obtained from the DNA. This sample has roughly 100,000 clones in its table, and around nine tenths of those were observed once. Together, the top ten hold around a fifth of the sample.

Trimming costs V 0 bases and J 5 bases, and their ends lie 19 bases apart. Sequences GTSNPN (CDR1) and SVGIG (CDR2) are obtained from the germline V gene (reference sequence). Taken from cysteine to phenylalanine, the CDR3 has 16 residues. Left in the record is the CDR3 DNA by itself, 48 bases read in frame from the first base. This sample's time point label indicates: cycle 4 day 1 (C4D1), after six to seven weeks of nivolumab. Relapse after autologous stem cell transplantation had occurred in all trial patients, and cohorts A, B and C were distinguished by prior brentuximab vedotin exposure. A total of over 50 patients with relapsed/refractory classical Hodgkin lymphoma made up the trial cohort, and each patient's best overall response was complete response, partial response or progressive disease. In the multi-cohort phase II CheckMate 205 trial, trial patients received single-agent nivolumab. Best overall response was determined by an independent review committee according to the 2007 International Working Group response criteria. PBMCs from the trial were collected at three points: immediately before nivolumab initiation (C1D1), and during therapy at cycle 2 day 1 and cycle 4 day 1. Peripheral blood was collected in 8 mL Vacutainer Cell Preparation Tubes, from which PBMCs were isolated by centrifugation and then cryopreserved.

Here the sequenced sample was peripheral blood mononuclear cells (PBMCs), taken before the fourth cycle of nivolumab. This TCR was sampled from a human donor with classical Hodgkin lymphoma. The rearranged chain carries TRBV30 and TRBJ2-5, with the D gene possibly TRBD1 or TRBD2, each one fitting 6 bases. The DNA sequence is TGTGCCTGGAGTGTACTTTTAAGGGGGAGCGGGGAGACCCAGTACTTC. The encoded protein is CAWSVLLRGSGETQYF.